This T cell receptor (beta chain) originates from a study of response to subunit inactivated influenza vaccine. MiXCR was run by TCRdb on the RT-PCR reads, yielding one entry per CDR3 protein. The sample lists some 570,000 distinct CDR3 sequences, around 10% occurring once. The CDR3 covers 16 residues. CDR1 SGHTA and CDR2 FQGNSA come from the germline V gene. V gave up 1 base and J gave up 5 bases; unmatched junction bases: 10. These sequences were also reported in another study, on T cells expressing NK-cell markers. That report notes: Generation of TCR beta cDNA was performed by 5'RACE template switching incorporating UMIs. For five or six donors, the dominant NKG2C+ clonotypes made up roughly 1.0-8% of their CD8+ T cells. The same clonotypes also predominated in the CD3+CD56-NKG2C+ fraction of a handful of donors.

The sequencing used PBMCs from blood, collected on the day of vaccination. V usage is TRBV7-2 and J usage is TRBJ2-5, with 7 positions matching TRBD2. The TCR originated in a man aged 50 to 59 who received an inactivated influenza vaccine. CDR3 nucleotide sequence: TGTGCCAGCAGCTTAGTGTCTGCGGGGGATCGGGAGACCCAGTACTTC. Translated, it gives CASSLVSAGDRETQYF.